The T cell receptor beta chain described here comes from a study of STAT5B mutations in CD4+ large granular lymphocyte leukemia. Germline CDR1 MGHRA, CDR2 YSYEKL. There are 21 residues in the CDR3. V shed 3 bases, J shed 2 bases, and the junction held 23 bases outside the gene matches. This clone turned up a few times. The protocol was immunoSEQ multiplex PCR, while the TCRdb copy is restricted to in-frame clones and leaves out a portion. The repertoire holds roughly 30,000 clones, with roughly 76% as singletons. Sequenced: CD4+ T cells from blood buffy coats. The chain has TRBV4-1 and TRBJ2-7; 9 bases align to TRBD1. This clonotype was obtained from a human donor in good health. CDR3 sequence: CASSQRGRGQGWGKGTYEQYF. The CDR3 DNA sequence: TGCGCCAGCAGCCAGCGAGGGAGGGGACAGGGATGGGGAAAGGGGACCTACGAGCAGTACTTC.